Below, 13 T cell receptor beta chains from the same sample are listed, as sequenced in a study of T cell responses to AZD1222 COVID-19 vaccine. The repertoire was sequenced with immunoSEQ multiplex PCR; TCRdb's copy has only in-frame clones and lacks some. This table holds some 150,000 clones, 88% found once. The sequencing used peripheral blood, collected 28 days after the second AZD1222 dose. All receptors come from an adult who received the AZD1222 COVID-19 vaccine.

V is TRBV6-5 and J is TRBJ1-6; TRBD1 matches at 8 bases. Germline values: CDR1 MNHEY, CDR2 SVGAGI. Losses at the gene ends were 5 bases for V and 11 bases for J; bases not matched to a gene: 11. The CDR3 covers 15 residues. The CDR3 DNA sequence: TGTGCCAGCAGTCGGCAGGGGGCTGTAAAGGCACCCCTCCACTTT. It yields the protein CASSRQGAVKAPLHF.

The chain uses TRBV6-5 and TRBJ2-7, with TRBD1 matching over 9 bases. This CDR3 contains 14 residues. J lost 3 bases, V lost 6 bases, and 6 bases had no gene match. Germline V CDR1 and CDR2: MNHEY, SVGAGI. The CDR3 sequence is CASRRRDRDYEQYF. DNA for the CDR3: TGTGCCAGCAGGCGCCGGGACAGGGACTACGAGCAGTACTTC.

The CDR3: CASTKEGEAFF. The CDR3 DNA follows: TGTGCCAGCACCAAGGAGGGTGAAGCTTTCTTT. The chain recombines TRBV5-4 with TRBJ1-1, with D hard to call. This CDR3 is built from 11 residues. The ends were cut back, 6 bases at V and 7 bases at J, with 10 bases in the middle. CDR1 and CDR2 from the germline V gene are SGHNT and YYREEE (reference sequence).

This clone showed up just a few times. J is TRBJ2-1 and V is TRBV5-1; no firm D call. CDR1 and CDR2 (germline): SGHRS, YFSETQ. The V end was cut by 4 bases, the J end by 0 bases, with 17 bases between. This CDR3 contains 17 residues. As DNA, the CDR3 is TGCGCCAGCAGCGTAACCCGGGTTACGAGCTCCTACAATGAGCAGTTCTTC. This gives the protein CASSVTRVTSSYNEQFF.

The CDR3 loop reads CAWSVSQYEQYF. DNA of the CDR3: TGTGCCTGGAGTGTTTCTCAGTACGAGCAGTACTTC. The chain recombines TRBV30 with TRBJ2-7; no definite D call. Trimming shortened V by 0 bases and J by 4 bases, and 7 bases separated the two germline ends. In germline, CDR1 is GTSNPN, CDR2 SVGIG (reference sequence). The CDR3 length is 12 residues.

The rearrangement uses TRBV25-1 and TRBJ2-2; 9 bases are a match to TRBD1. Germline assignment: CDR1 MGHDK and CDR2 SYGVNS. The CDR3 is made up of 14 amino acids. V lost 4 bases and J lost 8; bases outside the gene matches: 5. CDR3 residues: CASSGTGGSGELFF. The CDR3 nucleotides are TGTGCCAGCAGTGGAACAGGGGGCTCAGGGGAGCTGTTTTTT.

The V call is TRBV19, the J call TRBJ1-5; 9 bases are shared with TRBD1. The length of the CDR3 is 18 residues. Germline CDR1 reads LNHDA; CDR2 reads SQIVND (reference sequence). V was clipped by 5 bases and J by 2 bases; unmatched bases: 13. CDR3 bases: TGTGCCAGTAGTCGGGGGGATACAGGGGGCGCTGGCAATCAGCCCCAGCATTTT. The encoded protein is CASSRGDTGGAGNQPQHF.

This sequence joins TRBV7-9 and TRBJ1-5; TRBD1 matches 7 bases. Germline assignment: CDR1 SEHNR and CDR2 FQNEAQ (reference sequence). The CDR3 loop spans 14 amino acids. V lost 4 bases to trimming and J lost 3 bases; unmatched junction nucleotides: 3. CDR3 region: CASSSTGYNQPQHF. The DNA of the CDR3 is TGTGCCAGCAGCTCGACAGGGTACAATCAGCCCCAGCATTTT.

This chain connects TRBV5-5 to TRBJ1-4, with a weak D call TRBD1 (5 bases). In germline, CDR1 is SGHKS, CDR2 YYEKEE (reference sequence). V lost 2 bases and J lost 0, with 14 bases in between. The length of the CDR3 is 17 residues. CDR3 coding DNA: TGTGCCAGCAGCTTTTTTCCCGGGGCCTCAACTAATGAAAAACTGTTTTTT. It is translated as CASSFFPGASTNEKLFF.

The V and J genes are TRBV2 and TRBJ1-6, with 7 bases aligning to TRBD1. Losses at the gene ends were 2 bases for V and 0 bases for J; bases not matched to a gene: 1. CDR1 and CDR2 from the germline V gene are SNHLY and FYNNEI. CDR3 length: 16 amino acids. Written as DNA, the CDR3 is TGTGCCAGCAGTGAAAGGACAGGCTCCTATAATTCACCCCTCCACTTT. Translating it yields CASSERTGSYNSPLHF.

V is TRBV2 and J is TRBJ2-2; tentatively, D is TRBD1 (5 bases). This CDR3 region has 13 residues. Per germline, CDR1 SNHLY and CDR2 FYNNEI. Trimming pared 10 bases from V and 0 bases from J, leaving 9 bases between. The CDR3 loop is CATQDTNTGELFF. CDR3 nucleotide sequence: TGTGCCACCCAGGACACGAACACCGGGGAGCTGTTTTTT.

The V and J genes are TRBV18 and TRBJ1-1; 7 nucleotides line up with TRBD1. Germline V gene data show CDR1 as KGHSH and CDR2 as LQKENI. This CDR3 contains 13 residues. J gave up 9 bases and V 2 bases, and 6 bases lay outside the gene matches. In DNA, the CDR3 is TGTGCCAGCTCACCAGGGGGACAGAATCAAGCTTTCTTT. It is translated as CASSPGGQNQAFF.

The genes are TRBV2 and TRBJ1-3; 9 bases align to TRBD1. There are 14 residues in the CDR3. CDR1 and CDR2 (germline): SNHLY, FYNNEI. Losses at the gene ends were 2 bases for V and 16 bases for J; bases not matched to a gene: 12. The chain's CDR3 is CASSEMGQGTLGYF. The CDR3 nucleotides are TGTGCCAGCAGTGAAATGGGACAGGGAACACTGGGGTATTTT.